The entry below describes one TCR beta chain. The antigen remains undetermined. Profiling relied on immunoSEQ multiplex PCR, and the TCRdb table lists in-frame clones only, not all of them. The repertoire holds 55,000 to 70,000 clones, with 70% to 85% as singletons. These data belong to a study of radiotherapy plus CTLA-4 blockade in lung cancer. General study points: Early blood T cell clone dynamics reportedly forecast response best, with interferon-beta. Clones derived from tumor TCRs expanded in blood after radiotherapy plus ipilimumab.

The CDR3 consists of 14 residues. The V gene lost 1 base and the J gene lost 3 bases, with 10 bases spanning the gap. Germline V gene data show CDR1 as GTSNPN and CDR2 as SVGIG (reference sequence). The sequence came from a human donor with non-small cell lung cancer who had a complete response to radiotherapy plus ipilimumab. The sequencing used peripheral blood, collected from a patient treated with radiotherapy plus ipilimumab. This chain uses TRBV30 with TRBJ1-5; no firm D call. The CDR3 DNA is TGTGCCTGGAGTGGGAGTAGATCCAATCAGCCCCAGCATTTT. Its translation: CAWSGSRSNQPQHF.